The next 15 T cell receptor beta chains were all read from a single sample in a study of CD8+ T cells in alopecia areata. Treatment defined: oral pan-JAK inhibitor, 5-10 mg twice daily. As the sequencing template, cDNA was produced by extracting RNA and reverse transcribing it. Produced via immunoSEQ multiplex PCR; TCRdb's table is partial and in-frame only. Among roughly 190,000 clones, around 60% were seen once, and the ten largest hold approximately 1.3%. Sequencing was performed on CD4+ T cells sorted from blood, taken at week 49, from a patient treated with tofacitinib. Receptors were obtained from a human donor with alopecia areata.

V is TRBV5-1 and J is TRBJ2-1; 11 bases are shared with TRBD2. Germline lookup yields CDR1 SGHRS and CDR2 YFSETQ. The CDR3 sequence is 18 residues long. J lost 5 bases, V lost 4 bases, and 14 bases had no gene match. The DNA of the CDR3 is TGCGCCAGCAGCCACGGGACTAGCGGAGGCTTCCCGGACAATGAGCAGTTCTTC. It is translated as CASSHGTSGGFPDNEQFF.

This clone has just a few counts. This chain joins TRBV19 and TRBJ1-1, with TRBD1 identical over 9 bases. Germline-derived CDR1 and CDR2 are LNHDA and SQIVND (reference sequence). The CDR3 spans 13 residues. Germline trimming cut 4 bases from V and 4 bases from J; bases unmatched to any gene: 1. The chain's CDR3 is CASSRDRATEAFF. The CDR3 DNA reads TGTGCCAGTAGTAGGGACAGGGCCACTGAAGCTTTCTTT. The complete variable domain, with remaining parts taken from reference TRBV19 and TRBJ1-1, reads DGGITQSPKYLFRKEGQNVTLSCEQNLNHDAMYWYRQDPGQGLRLIYYSQIVNDFQKGDIAEGYSVSREKKESFPLTVTSAQKNPTAFYLCASSRDRATEAFFGQGTRLTVV.

The chain joins TRBV2 to TRBJ2-7; no firm D call. The V and J ends lost 10 bases and 0 bases respectively, with 16 bases between them. Germline V gene sequence: CDR1 SNHLY, CDR2 FYNNEI. The CDR3 is 14 residues long. In DNA, the CDR3 is TGTGCCACGACCTTCCATCGCAGCTCCTACGAGCAGTACTTC. It is translated as CATTFHRSSYEQYF.

The chain joins TRBV29-1 to TRBJ2-5, with D uncertain. Germline CDR1 SQVTM, CDR2 ANQGSEA. This CDR3 is 10 amino acids long. The CDR3 bases are TGCAGAGCTGTCGGGGAGACCCAGTACTTC. The encoded protein is CRAVGETQYF. The complete variable domain, with remaining parts taken from reference TRBV29-1 and TRBJ2-5, reads SAVISQKPSRDICQRGTSLTIQCQVDSQVTMMFWYRQQPGQSLTLIATANQGSEATYESGFVIDKFPISRPNLTFSTLTVSNMSPEDSSIYLCRAVGETQYFGPGTRLLVL.

This clone was counted a few times. The genes are TRBV7-9 and TRBJ1-1; no reliable D call. Per germline, CDR1 SEHNR and CDR2 FQNEAQ (reference sequence). V was pared by 5 bases and J by 10 bases, with 23 bases between. The CDR3 totals 15 residues. The CDR3 DNA sequence: TGTGCCAGCAGCGCTAATGATCTTCCAGTGGTTGGAGCTTTCTTT. Translating gives CASSANDLPVVGAFF.

This clone was seen a few times. The CDR3 region is CASSLTGGEMAFF. CDR3 nucleotide sequence: TGTGCCAGCAGCTTAACTGGGGGCGAGATGGCTTTCTTT. The chain carries TRBV7-3 and TRBJ1-1; D is possibly TRBD1 (6 bases). CDR1 is SGHTA and CDR2 is FQGTGA in the germline V gene. This CDR3 region has 13 residues. V shed 0 bases and J shed 11 bases, with 13 bases lying between them.

A few counts support this clone. The rearrangement joins TRBV9 to TRBJ2-7, with D uncertain. V gave up 1 base and J gave up 3 bases, with 5 bases separating them. Per the germline V gene, CDR1 is SGDLS and CDR2 is YYNGEE. The CDR3 totals 12 residues. The CDR3 region has the DNA TGTGCCAGCAGCGTAACGGACTACGAGCAGTACTTC. Its translation is CASSVTDYEQYF.

This chain links TRBV14 with TRBJ2-4; 7 nucleotides agree with TRBD1. Germline CDR1 SGHDN, CDR2 FVKESK. The CDR3 has 17 residues. V lost 2 bases and J lost 0; bases outside the gene matches: 7. CDR3 sequence (DNA): TGTGCCAGCAGCCAATTTACAGGGGATTTAGCCAAAAACATTCAGTACTTC. This translates into CASSQFTGDLAKNIQYF.

J is TRBJ2-7 and V is TRBV10-3, with a possible D match to TRBD1 (5 bases). The germline V gene has CDR1 ENHRY and CDR2 SYGVKD. V lost 4 bases and J lost 4, with 8 bases in between. CDR3 length: 12 residues. The CDR3 DNA follows: TGTGCCATCAGTGGGGGCAAATACGAGCAGTACTTC. It codes for CAISGGKYEQYF.

The chain couples TRBV30 to TRBJ1-6; TRBD1 matches 7 bases. The germline V gene encodes CDR1 GTSNPN and CDR2 SVGIG (reference sequence). The CDR3 totals 14 residues. Germline trimming cut 3 bases from V and 5 bases from J; bases unmatched to any gene: 4. This CDR3 reads CAWRNTGDNSPLHF. DNA of the CDR3: TGTGCCTGGAGGAACACAGGGGATAATTCACCCCTCCACTTT. Variable domain in full (rest from reference TRBV30 and TRBJ1-6): SQTIHQWPATLVQPVGSPLSLECTVEGTSNPNLYWYRQAAGRGLQLLFYSVGIGQISSEVPQNLSASRPQDRQFILSSKKLLLSDSGFYLCAWRNTGDNSPLHFGNGTRLTVT.

The chain carries TRBV4-3 and TRBJ2-7; tentatively, D is TRBD1 or TRBD2 (5 bases each). V lost 4 bases to trimming and J lost 3 bases, with 16 bases between them. This CDR3 has 15 amino acids. Germline lookup yields CDR1 LGHNA and CDR2 YSLEER. In DNA, the CDR3 is TGCGCCAGCAGCCGTGCTAGCCAGGGTATCTACGAGCAGTACTTC. It specifies CASSRASQGIYEQYF.

The V gene is TRBV29-1, the J gene TRBJ1-5; maybe TRBD1 (5 bases). CDR1 and CDR2 (germline): SQVTM, ANQGSEA. Trimming removed 4 bases from V and 6 bases from J, with 10 bases in between. The CDR3 loop spans 12 amino acids. This CDR3 reads CSVGGAGQPQHF. CDR3 nucleotide sequence: TGCAGCGTTGGAGGGGCCGGTCAGCCCCAGCATTTT.

This clone has only one observation. The J gene is TRBJ2-5, the V gene TRBV15; D not resolved. This CDR3 has 14 residues. From germline, CDR1 is LNHNV and CDR2 YYDKDF (reference sequence). V was trimmed by 2 bases and J by 5 bases, leaving 12 bases between them. The CDR3 spells CATSRLATVETQYF. CDR3 sequence (DNA): TGTGCCACCAGCAGATTGGCCACAGTGGAGACCCAGTACTTC.

V and J are TRBV30 and TRBJ2-7, with 8 bases aligning to TRBD2. J gave up 4 bases and V 5 bases, and 4 bases lay outside the gene matches. Germline lookup yields CDR1 GTSNPN and CDR2 SVGIG (reference sequence). The CDR3 is 12 residues long. CDR3 sequence (DNA): TGTGCCTGGGTAGCGGGGCCATACGAGCAGTACTTC. Its translation: CAWVAGPYEQYF.

This clone was detected a few times. V gene TRBV5-6 combines with J gene TRBJ2-1; D remains ambiguous. The CDR3 has 14 amino acids. Trimming stripped 1 base from V and 6 bases from J, with 11 bases between. CDR1 and CDR2 (germline): SGHDT, YYEEEE. The chain's CDR3 is CASSLWAAGNEQFF. The CDR3, as DNA: TGTGCCAGCAGCTTGTGGGCGGCTGGCAATGAGCAGTTCTTC.